The rows below give T cell receptor beta chains drawn from one sample of a study of early T cells in non-severe SARS-CoV-2 infection. Each CDR3 protein is one row after TCRdb ran MiXCR on the 5' RACE reads. This sample has fewer than 40,000 distinct CDR3 sequences, with approximately 6.1% found just once. Sequences were obtained from whole blood. These receptors originate from an adult who was a healthcare worker with PCR-confirmed SARS-CoV-2 infection or an uninfected control (not recorded which). CDR3s include the opening cysteine and the closing phenylalanine or tryptophan. A D gene is named only where the DNA matches it firmly. The size of a clone is reported for some rows only, either as once, few or many, or as a class for expanded clones.

J gene: TRBJ2-1; clone size: many; V gene: TRBV7-8; D gene: TRBD1; CDR3 protein: CASSSRGPWEQFF; CDR3 DNA: TGTGCCAGCAGCTCGAGGGGGCCGTGGGAGCAGTTCTTC
J gene: TRBJ1-3; clone size: many; V gene: TRBV5-1; D gene: -; CDR3 protein: CASSEYGSGNTIYF; CDR3 DNA: TGCGCCAGCAGCGAATACGGTTCTGGAAACACCATATATTTT
J gene: TRBJ2-1; clone size: many; V gene: TRBV5-1; D gene: TRBD1; CDR3 protein: CASSSRDRGNLYNEQFF; CDR3 DNA: TGCGCCAGCAGCTCCCGGGACAGGGGGAATTTATACAATGAGCAGTTCTTC
J gene: TRBJ1-1; clone size: many; V gene: TRBV6-5; D gene: -; CDR3 protein: CASSSPHTGNTEAFF; CDR3 DNA: TGTGCCAGCAGTTCTCCCCATACAGGGAACACTGAAGCTTTCTTT
J gene: TRBJ2-1; clone size: -; V gene: TRBV3-1; D gene: TRBD2; CDR3 protein: CASSQEGSGSIEQFF; CDR3 DNA: TGTGCCAGCAGCCAAGAGGGCAGCGGGAGCATTGAGCAGTTCTTC
J gene: TRBJ2-7; clone size: many; V gene: TRBV27; D gene: -; CDR3 protein: CASSLPGDGYEQYF; CDR3 DNA: TGTGCCAGCAGTTTACCAGGGGACGGGTACGAGCAGTACTTC
J gene: TRBJ2-3; clone size: many; V gene: TRBV7-3; D gene: TRBD2; CDR3 protein: CASSPSSGRGDTQYF; CDR3 DNA: TGTGCCAGCAGCCCCTCTAGCGGTCGGGGAGATACGCAGTATTTT
J gene: TRBJ2-5; clone size: many; V gene: TRBV6-2/TRBV6-3; D gene: TRBD2; CDR3 protein: CASSYGTSLAGVVGTQYF; CDR3 DNA: TGTGCCAGCAGTTACGGGACCTCACTAGCGGGAGTCGTTGGGACCCAGTACTTC
J gene: TRBJ2-2; clone size: many; V gene: TRBV6-1; D gene: -; CDR3 protein: CASTRGTTGELFF; CDR3 DNA: TGTGCCAGCACCAGAGGTACGACCGGGGAGCTGTTTTTT
J gene: TRBJ2-7; clone size: -; V gene: TRBV28; D gene: -; CDR3 protein: CASSPPDSMTYEQYF; CDR3 DNA: TGTGCCAGCAGCCCCCCGGACAGTATGACCTACGAGCAGTACTTC
J gene: TRBJ2-3; clone size: -; V gene: TRBV21-1; D gene: -; CDR3 protein: CASSIQPWGTDTQYF; CDR3 DNA: TGTGCCAGCAGTATACAGCCCTGGGGCACAGATACGCAGTATTTT
J gene: TRBJ1-5; clone size: many; V gene: TRBV18; D gene: -; CDR3 protein: CASSPKDYYQPQHF; CDR3 DNA: TGTGCCAGCTCACCGAAAGACTACTATCAGCCCCAGCATTTT
J gene: TRBJ2-1; clone size: many; V gene: TRBV7-9; D gene: -; CDR3 protein: CASSLRDWQFF; CDR3 DNA: TGTGCCAGCAGCTTAAGGGACTGGCAGTTCTTC
J gene: TRBJ2-7; clone size: many; V gene: TRBV19; D gene: -; CDR3 protein: CASSMRGPGAKGYEQYF; CDR3 DNA: TGTGCCAGTAGTATGAGGGGACCAGGTGCCAAAGGGTACGAGCAGTACTTC
J gene: TRBJ1-5; clone size: many; V gene: TRBV7-9; D gene: -; CDR3 protein: CASSLESDSNQPQHF; CDR3 DNA: TGTGCCAGCAGCTTAGAGTCGGATAGCAATCAGCCCCAGCATTTT
J gene: TRBJ1-5; clone size: few; V gene: TRBV6-5; D gene: -; CDR3 protein: CASSSRQRNQPQHF; CDR3 DNA: TGTGCCAGCAGTTCCCGACAGCGCAATCAGCCCCAGCATTTT
J gene: TRBJ2-1; clone size: many; V gene: TRBV18; D gene: TRBD2; CDR3 protein: CASSLGTSETTQGFNEQFF; CDR3 DNA: TGTGCCAGCTCACTTGGGACTAGCGAAACGACCCAGGGGTTCAATGAGCAGTTCTTC
J gene: TRBJ2-4; clone size: many; V gene: TRBV2; D gene: -; CDR3 protein: CASTLMRGNIQYF; CDR3 DNA: TGTGCCAGCACCCTCATGAGAGGGAACATTCAGTACTTC
J gene: TRBJ2-2; clone size: many; V gene: TRBV28; D gene: TRBD2; CDR3 protein: CASSSPSAGGAGELFF; CDR3 DNA: TGTGCCAGCAGCTCCCCGTCGGCGGGAGGGGCCGGGGAGCTGTTTTTT
J gene: TRBJ1-2; clone size: many; V gene: TRBV7-8; D gene: TRBD1; CDR3 protein: CASSEGTAHYGYTF; CDR3 DNA: TGTGCCAGCAGCGAGGGGACAGCTCACTATGGCTACACCTTC
J gene: TRBJ1-2; clone size: many; V gene: TRBV4-1; D gene: -; CDR3 protein: CASSQEAQENYGYTF; CDR3 DNA: TGCGCCAGCAGCCAAGAGGCCCAGGAAAACTATGGCTACACCTTC
J gene: TRBJ1-4; clone size: many; V gene: TRBV12-3/TRBV12-4; D gene: -; CDR3 protein: CASSTVRKEKLFF; CDR3 DNA: TGTGCCAGCTCGACAGTGCGCAAGGAAAAACTGTTTTTT
J gene: TRBJ2-5; clone size: many; V gene: TRBV7-8; D gene: TRBD1; CDR3 protein: CASSSRTGRETQYF; CDR3 DNA: TGTGCCAGCAGCTCCCGGACAGGGCGGGAGACCCAGTACTTC
J gene: TRBJ2-1; clone size: many; V gene: TRBV7-6; D gene: TRBD2; CDR3 protein: CASSLVWKQGRAGGVNEQFF; CDR3 DNA: TGTGCCAGCAGCTTAGTATGGAAACAGGGGAGAGCGGGAGGGGTCAATGAGCAGTTCTTC
J gene: TRBJ1-2; clone size: many; V gene: TRBV7-9; D gene: TRBD1; CDR3 protein: CASSRGTDRSGYTF; CDR3 DNA: TGTGCCAGCAGCAGGGGGACGGACAGGAGTGGCTACACCTTC
J gene: TRBJ1-1; clone size: many; V gene: TRBV30; D gene: -; CDR3 protein: CAWMPGGVNTEAFF; CDR3 DNA: TGTGCCTGGATGCCCGGGGGGGTGAACACTGAAGCTTTCTTT
J gene: TRBJ1-3; clone size: many; V gene: TRBV20-1; D gene: -; CDR3 protein: CSASTSSGNTIYF; CDR3 DNA: TGCAGTGCCAGTACTAGCTCTGGAAACACCATATATTTT
J gene: TRBJ2-5; clone size: many; V gene: TRBV2; D gene: TRBD1; CDR3 protein: CASKEGQQETQYF; CDR3 DNA: TGTGCCAGCAAAGAGGGACAGCAAGAGACCCAGTACTTC
J gene: TRBJ1-1; clone size: few; V gene: TRBV7-9; D gene: -; CDR3 protein: CASSLDPQSAFF; CDR3 DNA: TGTGCCAGCAGCTTAGATCCCCAGAGTGCTTTCTTT
J gene: TRBJ2-7; clone size: -; V gene: TRBV7-9; D gene: -; CDR3 protein: CASSYSRSSYEQYF; CDR3 DNA: TGTGCCAGCAGCTACTCCAGATCCTCCTACGAGCAGTACTTC
J gene: TRBJ2-3; clone size: many; V gene: TRBV3-1; D gene: -; CDR3 protein: CASSHLGAEADTQYF; CDR3 DNA: TGTGCCAGCAGCCACCTCGGGGCCGAGGCAGATACGCAGTATTTT
J gene: TRBJ1-3; clone size: many; V gene: TRBV5-4; D gene: -; CDR3 protein: CASSLEPASGNTIYF; CDR3 DNA: TGTGCCAGCAGCTTGGAACCGGCCTCTGGAAACACCATATATTTT
J gene: TRBJ2-2; clone size: many; V gene: TRBV3-1; D gene: -; CDR3 protein: CASSQARTNTGELFF; CDR3 DNA: TGTGCCAGCAGCCAAGCAAGAACGAACACCGGGGAGCTGTTTTTT
J gene: TRBJ2-1; clone size: many; V gene: TRBV20-1; D gene: TRBD2; CDR3 protein: CSAGEYGTSGRRSYNEQFF; CDR3 DNA: TGCAGTGCCGGCGAATATGGGACTAGCGGGAGAAGGTCCTACAATGAGCAGTTCTTC
J gene: TRBJ2-2; clone size: many; V gene: TRBV28; D gene: -; CDR3 protein: CASRQANTGELFF; CDR3 DNA: TGTGCCAGCAGGCAGGCGAACACCGGGGAGCTGTTTTTT
J gene: TRBJ2-1; clone size: many; V gene: TRBV7-2; D gene: TRBD2; CDR3 protein: CASSLYTSGYNEQFF; CDR3 DNA: TGTGCCAGCAGCTTATATACTAGCGGATACAATGAGCAGTTCTTC
J gene: TRBJ2-7; clone size: many; V gene: TRBV11-2; D gene: -; CDR3 protein: CASSLVVRGSGGEQYF; CDR3 DNA: TGTGCCAGCAGCTTAGTAGTAAGGGGGTCCGGGGGCGAGCAGTACTTC
J gene: TRBJ2-5; clone size: few; V gene: TRBV27; D gene: TRBD2; CDR3 protein: CASSPLAGEMETQYF; CDR3 DNA: TGTGCCAGCAGTCCACTAGCGGGAGAAATGGAGACCCAGTACTTC
J gene: TRBJ2-7; clone size: many; V gene: TRBV10-3; D gene: TRBD1; CDR3 protein: CAIRTGSEQYF; CDR3 DNA: TGTGCCATCAGGACAGGGAGCGAGCAGTACTTC
J gene: TRBJ2-3; clone size: many; V gene: TRBV24-1; D gene: -; CDR3 protein: CATTEGGPTDTQYF; CDR3 DNA: TGTGCCACGACGGAGGGGGGACCCACAGATACGCAGTATTTT
J gene: TRBJ1-2; clone size: many; V gene: TRBV4-1; D gene: -; CDR3 protein: CASSQDGGTGGYTF; CDR3 DNA: TGCGCCAGCAGCCAAGATGGGGGGACTGGCGGCTACACCTTC
J gene: TRBJ2-1; clone size: many; V gene: TRBV19; D gene: -; CDR3 protein: CASSINREYNEQFF; CDR3 DNA: TGTGCCAGTAGTATTAACAGAGAGTACAATGAGCAGTTCTTC
J gene: TRBJ1-1; clone size: many; V gene: TRBV7-2; D gene: -; CDR3 protein: CASSSQGRTEAFF; CDR3 DNA: TGTGCCAGCAGCTCTCAGGGGAGAACTGAAGCTTTCTTT
J gene: TRBJ2-7; clone size: many; V gene: TRBV5-4; D gene: -; CDR3 protein: CASSLGTGQYLYEQYF; CDR3 DNA: TGTGCCAGCAGCTTGGGTACCGGACAGTACCTCTACGAGCAGTACTTC
J gene: TRBJ2-5; clone size: many; V gene: TRBV5-6; D gene: TRBD2; CDR3 protein: CASSPGGLAGVQETQYF; CDR3 DNA: TGTGCCAGCAGCCCCGGGGGACTAGCGGGAGTCCAGGAGACCCAGTACTTC
J gene: TRBJ1-1; clone size: many; V gene: TRBV12-3/TRBV12-4; D gene: -; CDR3 protein: CASSLTGQGQAFF; CDR3 DNA: TGTGCCAGCAGTTTAACTGGGCAGGGGCAGGCTTTCTTT
J gene: TRBJ2-3; clone size: medium-sized; V gene: TRBV28; D gene: -; CDR3 protein: CASRPGVTDTQYF; CDR3 DNA: TGTGCCAGCCGACCGGGGGTTACAGATACGCAGTATTTT
J gene: TRBJ2-7; clone size: -; V gene: TRBV20-1; D gene: TRBD1; CDR3 protein: CSARGTGPPGQYF; CDR3 DNA: TGCAGTGCTAGGGGGACAGGGCCACCGGGGCAGTACTTC
J gene: TRBJ2-2; clone size: -; V gene: TRBV3-1; D gene: TRBD2; CDR3 protein: CASSPTSGDIANTGELFF; CDR3 DNA: TGTGCCAGCAGCCCGACTAGCGGGGACATCGCGAACACCGGGGAGCTGTTTTTT
J gene: TRBJ1-1; clone size: many; V gene: TRBV28; D gene: -; CDR3 protein: CASKRAGMNTEAFF; CDR3 DNA: TGTGCCAGCAAACGAGCAGGCATGAACACTGAAGCTTTCTTT
J gene: TRBJ2-7; clone size: many; V gene: TRBV30; D gene: -; CDR3 protein: CAWSSNRGYEQYF; CDR3 DNA: TGTGCCTGGAGCTCCAACCGGGGATACGAGCAGTACTTC
J gene: TRBJ2-2; clone size: few; V gene: TRBV12-3/TRBV12-4; D gene: TRBD2; CDR3 protein: CASSYSGISAGELFF; CDR3 DNA: TGTGCCAGCAGTTATAGCGGGATTTCGGCCGGGGAGCTGTTTTTT
J gene: TRBJ1-1; clone size: many; V gene: TRBV6-5; D gene: -; CDR3 protein: CATYRVWNTEAFF; CDR3 DNA: TGTGCCACGTACAGGGTCTGGAACACTGAAGCTTTCTTT
J gene: TRBJ2-2; clone size: many; V gene: TRBV6-5; D gene: -; CDR3 protein: CASSYDTGELFF; CDR3 DNA: TGTGCCAGCAGTTACGACACCGGGGAGCTGTTTTTT
J gene: TRBJ1-1; clone size: once; V gene: TRBV13; D gene: -; CDR3 protein: CASTPKGVNTEAFF; CDR3 DNA: TGTGCCAGCACCCCTAAAGGGGTAAACACTGAAGCTTTCTTT
J gene: TRBJ2-3; clone size: many; V gene: TRBV29-1; D gene: -; CDR3 protein: CSVELWDMGTDTQYF; CDR3 DNA: TGCAGCGTTGAGCTATGGGACATGGGCACAGATACGCAGTATTTT
J gene: TRBJ2-7; clone size: many; V gene: TRBV12-3/TRBV12-4; D gene: -; CDR3 protein: CASSSGTSGEQYF; CDR3 DNA: TGTGCCAGCAGTTCCGGGACGAGCGGCGAGCAGTACTTC
J gene: TRBJ2-5; clone size: many; V gene: TRBV3-1; D gene: -; CDR3 protein: CASSPRLTQETQYF; CDR3 DNA: TGTGCCAGCAGCCCCAGACTGACACAAGAGACCCAGTACTTC
J gene: TRBJ1-2; clone size: -; V gene: TRBV7-9; D gene: -; CDR3 protein: CASIPQGANYGYTF; CDR3 DNA: TGTGCCAGCATCCCCCAGGGAGCTAACTATGGCTACACCTTC